This is a list of T cell receptor beta chains from one sample in a study of T-cell reconstitution after alpha-beta-depleted transplantation in children. TCRdb reprocessed the PCR reads with MiXCR, giving one entry per CDR3 protein. This table holds fewer than 120,000 distinct CDR3 sequences, 10% to 13% found once. Specimen: PBMCs from the stem cell graft donor, collected from the stem cell graft. The source of these receptors is a human donor who donated a stem cell graft to a child with acute lymphoblastic leukemia. Each CDR3 is given with its conserved first and last residue. Fields, in order: clone size, V gene, CDR3 length, J gene, D gene, CDR3 protein, CDR3 DNA. The D gene is left open where the match is weak. Clone size appears in some rows only: once, few, many, or a class for an expanded clone.

abundance: many; v_gene: TRBV9; len: 15; j_gene: TRBJ2-7; d_gene: NA; CDR3aa: CASSVASEAAYEQYF; CDR3nt: TGTGCCAGCAGCGTAGCTAGCGAGGCGGCCTACGAGCAGTACTTC
abundance: NA; v_gene: TRBV10-3; len: 13; j_gene: TRBJ1-5; d_gene: NA; CDR3aa: CAISGDSNQPQHF; CDR3nt: TGTGCCATCAGCGGCGATAGCAATCAGCCCCAGCATTTT
abundance: many; v_gene: TRBV30; len: 13; j_gene: TRBJ1-5; d_gene: NA; CDR3aa: CAWSRGDHQPQHF; CDR3nt: TGTGCCTGGAGTAGGGGGGATCATCAGCCCCAGCATTTT
abundance: many; v_gene: TRBV12-3/TRBV12-4; len: 16; j_gene: TRBJ2-3; d_gene: TRBD2; CDR3aa: CASSSRTSGSSDTQYF; CDR3nt: TGTGCCAGCAGTTCCCGGACTAGCGGGAGCTCAGATACGCAGTATTTT
abundance: many; v_gene: TRBV12-3/TRBV12-4; len: 12; j_gene: TRBJ1-5; d_gene: NA; CDR3aa: CASSPSVQPQHF; CDR3nt: TGTGCCAGCAGTCCGTCGGTGCAGCCCCAGCATTTT
abundance: many; v_gene: TRBV5-1; len: 15; j_gene: TRBJ2-4; d_gene: NA; CDR3aa: CASSLDRVAKNIQYF; CDR3nt: TGCGCCAGCAGCTTGGATCGGGTGGCCAAAAACATTCAGTACTTC
abundance: many; v_gene: TRBV12-3/TRBV12-4; len: 18; j_gene: TRBJ2-2; d_gene: TRBD2; CDR3aa: CASSFSNLGGMNTGELFF; CDR3nt: TGTGCCAGCAGTTTTTCGAATTTGGGGGGGATGAACACCGGGGAGCTGTTTTTT
abundance: NA; v_gene: TRBV11-2; len: 16; j_gene: TRBJ2-7; d_gene: NA; CDR3aa: CASSLRGGVGSYEQYF; CDR3nt: TGTGCCAGCAGCTTAAGGGGGGGCGTCGGGTCCTACGAGCAGTACTTC
abundance: few; v_gene: TRBV7-2; len: 16; j_gene: TRBJ2-1; d_gene: TRBD2; CDR3aa: CASSQTSGGLGNEQFF; CDR3nt: TGTGCCAGCAGCCAGACTAGCGGGGGCCTAGGAAATGAGCAGTTCTTC
abundance: many; v_gene: TRBV11-3; len: 15; j_gene: TRBJ1-1; d_gene: NA; CDR3aa: CASSLSGRGGTEAFF; CDR3nt: TGTGCCAGCAGCTTATCCGGCAGGGGCGGCACTGAAGCTTTCTTT
abundance: many; v_gene: TRBV5-6; len: 15; j_gene: TRBJ2-5; d_gene: NA; CDR3aa: CASSPLRVEQETQYF; CDR3nt: TGTGCCAGCAGCCCACTCCGGGTCGAACAAGAGACCCAGTACTTC
abundance: many; v_gene: TRBV20-1; len: 16; j_gene: TRBJ2-5; d_gene: NA; CDR3aa: CSARDSLGGTGETQYF; CDR3nt: TGCAGTGCTAGAGACTCTCTGGGGGGAACAGGGGAGACCCAGTACTTC
abundance: many; v_gene: TRBV28; len: 15; j_gene: TRBJ1-5; d_gene: NA; CDR3aa: CASSIDPSLRQPQHF; CDR3nt: TGTGCCAGCAGTATTGACCCTTCCCTGAGGCAGCCCCAGCATTTT
abundance: many; v_gene: TRBV15; len: 15; j_gene: TRBJ1-4; d_gene: NA; CDR3aa: CATSRDHRQDEKLFF; CDR3nt: TGTGCCACCAGCAGAGATCACAGGCAAGATGAAAAACTGTTTTTT
abundance: many; v_gene: TRBV5-1; len: 15; j_gene: TRBJ1-2; d_gene: NA; CDR3aa: CASSLEGGDNYGYTF; CDR3nt: TGCGCCAGCAGCTTGGAGGGGGGTGATAACTATGGCTACACCTTC
abundance: many; v_gene: TRBV7-8; len: 16; j_gene: TRBJ1-2; d_gene: NA; CDR3aa: CASSPSGGIANYGYTF; CDR3nt: TGTGCCAGCAGCCCCAGCGGCGGAATAGCTAACTATGGCTACACCTTC
abundance: many; v_gene: TRBV12-3/TRBV12-4; len: 15; j_gene: TRBJ2-1; d_gene: TRBD2; CDR3aa: CASSWGAGGYNEQFF; CDR3nt: TGTGCCAGCAGTTGGGGAGCGGGGGGGTACAATGAGCAGTTCTTC
abundance: many; v_gene: TRBV5-1; len: 18; j_gene: TRBJ2-5; d_gene: TRBD2; CDR3aa: CASSLALTSGGSQETQYF; CDR3nt: TGCGCCAGCAGCTTGGCCCTCACTAGCGGGGGGTCCCAAGAGACCCAGTACTTC
abundance: many; v_gene: TRBV11-2; len: 17; j_gene: TRBJ2-3; d_gene: TRBD2; CDR3aa: CASSLVPTSGSTDTQYF; CDR3nt: TGTGCCAGCAGCTTAGTCCCTACTAGCGGGAGCACAGATACGCAGTATTTT